One sample yielded the 25 T cell receptor beta chains listed below, sequenced in a study of blood T cell repertoires in COVID-19. Sequencing used immunoSEQ multiplex PCR; TCRdb keeps in-frame clones, though not all of them. Altogether just over 650,000 clones are present, over 80% being singletons, with the ten largest covering about 0.24%. The sample was peripheral blood. All receptors derive from a woman between 18 and 30 years old with acute or convalescent COVID-19.

This sequence joins TRBV10-3 and TRBJ2-2; possible D gene TRBD2, 5 bases. There are 14 residues in the CDR3. The germline V gene has CDR1 ENHRY and CDR2 SYGVKD. The V gene lost 11 bases and the J gene lost 3 bases, with 16 bases spanning the gap. The CDR3 bases are TGTGCCGCCGGGAAACAGCCGGACACCGGGGAGCTGTTTTTT. Translating it yields CAAGKQPDTGELFF.

The genes are TRBV7-2 and TRBJ2-4; TRBD2 is a possible D gene (7 bases). Deletions cut 2 bases from V and 5 bases from J, with 16 bases between. The CDR3 spans 16 residues. Germline CDR1 and CDR2: SGHTA and FQGNSA. CDR3 amino acids: CASSLRGGSAQNIQYF. CDR3 DNA: TGTGCCAGCAGCTTAAGGGGGGGGAGCGCCCAAAACATTCAGTACTTC.

Concerning this clone: One end of the junction varies from germline; a read error may be responsible. CDR3 DNA sequence: TGTGCCAGCAGTCACTCCTCACACCGACTAGCGGGGGATAGCGCAGATACGCAGTATTTT. This gives the protein CASSHSSHRLAGDSADTQYF. The J gene is TRBJ2-3, the V gene TRBV6-2 or TRBV6-3; TRBD2 agrees at 12 bases. Per germline, CDR1 MNHEY and CDR2 SVGEGT. CDR3 length: 20 residues.

The V and J genes are TRBV7-2 and TRBJ1-2; D is unresolved. CDR3 length: 13 residues. Deletions cut 5 bases from V and 4 bases from J, with 11 bases between. The germline V gene has CDR1 SGHTA and CDR2 FQGNSA. In DNA, the CDR3 is TGTGCCAGCAGCGGCGACGGACTCTATGGCTACACCTTC. This gives the protein CASSGDGLYGYTF.

This clone was counted once. This chain joins TRBV9 and TRBJ2-6; 7 bases map to TRBD1. Looked up from germline, CDR1 is SGDLS and CDR2 is YYNGEE. V lost 3 bases and J lost 2; bases outside the gene matches: 5. This CDR3 spans 16 amino acids. CDR3 protein: CASSAPTGAGANVLTF. The DNA of the CDR3 is TGTGCCAGCAGCGCCCCCACAGGGGCTGGGGCCAACGTCCTGACTTTC.

CDR3 sequence (DNA): TGTGCCAGCAGTGAAGCCCCAGGGGAGACAGGTTATCAGCCCCAGCATTTT. This sequence encodes CASSEAPGETGYQPQHF. The chain uses TRBV6-1 and TRBJ1-5; possibly TRBD1 for D (6 bases). The germline gives CDR1 MNHNS, CDR2 SASEGT. The CDR3 is 17 residues long. Deletions cut 0 bases from V and 5 bases from J, with 17 bases between.

The V call is TRBV18, the J call TRBJ2-3, with D perhaps TRBD1 (5 bases). The CDR3 is 16 residues long. Germline CDR1 and CDR2: KGHSH and LQKENI. V lost 2 bases and J 0 bases, leaving 12 bases between the germline ends. Here the CDR3 DNA reads TGTGCCAGCTCACCAGTACAGGCACCCAGCACAGATACGCAGTATTTT. Its translation is CASSPVQAPSTDTQYF.

The chain recombines TRBV24-1 with TRBJ2-1; maybe TRBD1 (6 bases). The V gene lost 4 bases and the J gene lost 8 bases, with 20 bases spanning the gap. Germline values: CDR1 KGHDR, CDR2 SFDVKD. This CDR3 region has 16 residues. Here the CDR3 reads CATSEQTGRAADEQFF. The CDR3 DNA is TGTGCCACCAGTGAACAGACAGGAAGGGCTGCGGATGAGCAGTTCTTC.

This chain links TRBV18 with TRBJ1-6; maybe TRBD1 (6 bases). Germline V gene data show CDR1 as KGHSH and CDR2 as LQKENI. Trimming cost V 8 bases and J 7 bases, with 18 bases left between them. The CDR3 extends over 15 amino acids. The chain's CDR3 is CASAMSGQKNSPLHF. The CDR3 coding sequence is TGTGCCAGCGCCATGTCCGGACAGAAAAATTCACCCCTCCACTTT. Combining the CDR3 with reference TRBV18 and TRBJ1-6 gives the whole variable domain NAGVMQNPRHLVRRRGQEARLRCSPMKGHSHVYWYRQLPEEGLKFMVYLQKENIIDESGMPKERFSAEFPKEGPSILRIQQVVRGDSAAYFCASAMSGQKNSPLHFGNGTRLTVT.

The chain has TRBV10-3 and TRBJ1-2; D is uncertain. The ends were cut back, 7 bases at V and 2 bases at J, with 11 bases in the middle. The CDR3 loop spans 13 amino acids. Germline lookup yields CDR1 ENHRY and CDR2 SYGVKD. DNA for the CDR3: TGTGCCATCACTCAAACGGAGAACTATGGCTACACCTTC. Protein sequence: CAITQTENYGYTF.

The rearrangement uses TRBV5-1 and TRBJ2-7; D is possibly TRBD1 (5 bases). Deletions cut 0 bases from V and 2 bases from J, with 9 bases between. The CDR3 totals 14 residues. Germline V gene sequence: CDR1 SGHRS, CDR2 YFSETQ. CDR3 DNA sequence: TGCGCCAGCAGCTTGGATCAGGGTCCCTACGAGCAGTACTTC. Amino acid sequence: CASSLDQGPYEQYF. The full variable domain, with the rest looked up from reference TRBV5-1 and TRBJ2-7, is KAGVTQTPRYLIKTRGQQVTLSCSPISGHRSVSWYQQTPGQGLQFLFEYFSETQRNKGNFPGRFSGRQFSNSRSEMNVSTLELGDSALYLCASSLDQGPYEQYFGPGTRLTVT.

The CDR3 nucleotides read TGTGCCAGCTCATTATTCCCCGAACAAGGACACCCCGGAGAGGGCTACACCTTC. This gives the protein CASSLFPEQGHPGEGYTF. The V call is TRBV18, the J call TRBJ1-2; the D gene is possibly TRBD1 (5 bases). The CDR3 runs 18 residues. V lost 5 bases, J lost 8 bases, and 30 bases lay in between. Germline V lookup: CDR1 KGHSH, CDR2 LQKENI.

V gene TRBV14 combines with J gene TRBJ1-1; tentatively, D is TRBD1 (5 bases). Germline assignment: CDR1 SGHDN and CDR2 FVKESK. Trimming stripped 7 bases from V and 0 bases from J, with 12 bases between. CDR3 length: 14 amino acids. As DNA, the CDR3 is TGTGCCAGCAATGACCTAGGGGTGAACACTGAAGCTTTCTTT. Its protein product is CASNDLGVNTEAFF.

The chain couples TRBV29-1 to TRBJ2-1; weak D call: TRBD1 (7 bases). Germline V lookup: CDR1 SQVTM, CDR2 ANQGSEA. There are 14 residues in the CDR3. V was shortened by 6 bases and J by 6 bases, with 18 bases between the two germline ends. The CDR3 protein is CSVNAGTAINEQFF. The DNA for the CDR3 is TGCAGCGTGAATGCGGGGACAGCTATCAATGAGCAGTTCTTC.

V is TRBV6-1 and J is TRBJ1-2, with unresolved D. V lost 1 base and J 2 bases, leaving 5 bases between the germline ends. This CDR3 has 13 amino acids. Germline V gene data show CDR1 as MNHNS and CDR2 as SASEGT. CDR3 region: CASSEGANYGYTF. The DNA of the CDR3 is TGTGCCAGCAGTGAAGGGGCCAACTATGGCTACACCTTC.

The chain links TRBV10-3 to TRBJ1-4; D is undetermined. Germline loops: CDR1 ENHRY, CDR2 SYGVKD. The CDR3 runs to 13 residues. The V gene lost 6 bases and the J gene lost 8 bases, with 13 bases spanning the gap. CDR3 region: CAISPSGSEKLFF. The CDR3, as DNA: TGTGCCATCAGCCCCTCCGGGAGCGAAAAACTGTTTTTT.

The J gene is TRBJ1-2, the V gene TRBV3-1 (or the pseudogene TRBV3-2); D remains ambiguous. The germline V gene encodes CDR1 LGHDT and CDR2 YNNKEL (reference sequence). The CDR3 runs to 13 residues. The ends were cut back, 3 bases at V and 5 bases at J, with 10 bases in the middle. For the CDR3, the DNA is TGTGCCAGCAGCCACGGGAGTGGTTATGGCTACACCTTC. It specifies CASSHGSGYGYTF.

This clone occurred a few times. CDR3 nucleotides: TGCAGCGTGAATAAATCCGGCTACGAGCAGTACTTC. This gives the protein CSVNKSGYEQYF. The chain carries TRBV29-1 and TRBJ2-7; D gene ambiguous. Germline values: CDR1 SQVTM, CDR2 ANQGSEA. Trimming left V 6 bases short and J 3 bases short, with 12 bases between. This CDR3 is built from 12 residues.

V usage is TRBV7-2 and J usage is TRBJ1-2; TRBD1 agrees at 9 bases. The CDR3 spans 15 residues. Trimming removed 5 bases from V and 5 bases from J; junction bases left unmatched: 9. The germline V gene has CDR1 SGHTA and CDR2 FQGNSA. The CDR3 reads CASSPEQGAFYGYTF. CDR3 nucleotides: TGTGCCAGCAGCCCAGAACAGGGGGCGTTTTATGGCTACACCTTC.

The CDR3 DNA follows: TGTGCCAGCAGCCCGGGACAGACCTATGGCTACACCTTC. Translation: CASSPGQTYGYTF. The rearrangement links TRBV11-2 to TRBJ1-2, with TRBD1 matching over 7 bases. Germline V gene sequence: CDR1 SGHAT, CDR2 FQNNGV. The junction had 4 bases not matched to a gene; V was cut back by 5 bases and J by 4 bases. The CDR3 length is 13 residues.

The chain is built from TRBV6-5 and TRBJ1-3; no clear D. The CDR3 length is 16 residues. Germline CDR1 is MNHEY and CDR2 is SVGAGI. Trimming took 0 bases from V and 0 from J, leaving 9 bases between them. CDR3 in amino acids: CASSYSSRSSGNTIYF. The CDR3 region has the DNA TGTGCCAGCAGTTACTCGAGCCGAAGCTCTGGAAACACCATATATTTT.

This rearrangement joins TRBV7-9 to TRBJ1-4; 7 bases are a match to TRBD1. The CDR3 runs 13 residues. Losses at the gene ends were 3 bases for V and 7 bases for J; bases not matched to a gene: 2. Germline assignment: CDR1 SEHNR and CDR2 FQNEAQ (reference sequence). CDR3 in amino acids: CASSFGTAEKLFF. CDR3 bases: TGTGCCAGCAGCTTTGGGACAGCTGAAAAACTGTTTTTT.

For the CDR3, the DNA is TGTGCTAGTGGCCCTCCTCAACCTATTCGTTCCGGGGAGCTGTTTTTT. Its translation is CASGPPQPIRSGELFF. The chain carries TRBV12-5 and TRBJ2-2; D is undetermined. Trimming removed 6 bases from V and 6 bases from J, with 20 bases in between. CDR3 length equals 16 residues. Germline V gene sequence: CDR1 LGHNT, CDR2 FRNRAP.

V usage is TRBV7-9 and J usage is TRBJ1-1; TRBD1 matches 7 bases. The V gene end was trimmed by 5 bases and the J gene end by 0 bases; junction bases not matched to a gene: 6. The CDR3 has 15 residues. CDR1 and CDR2 (germline): SEHNR, FQNEAQ (reference sequence). This CDR3 reads CASSLKQGMNTEAFF. The CDR3 DNA reads TGTGCCAGCAGCCTAAAACAGGGGATGAACACTGAAGCTTTCTTT.

J is TRBJ2-5 and V is TRBV7-2, with a possible D match to TRBD1 (5 bases). This CDR3 has 12 residues. V lost 4 bases and J 7 bases, leaving 10 bases between the germline ends. Germline V gene sequence: CDR1 SGHTA, CDR2 FQGNSA. This CDR3 reads CASSSLQGTQYF. CDR3 sequence (DNA): TGTGCCAGCAGCTCACTTCAGGGGACCCAGTACTTC.